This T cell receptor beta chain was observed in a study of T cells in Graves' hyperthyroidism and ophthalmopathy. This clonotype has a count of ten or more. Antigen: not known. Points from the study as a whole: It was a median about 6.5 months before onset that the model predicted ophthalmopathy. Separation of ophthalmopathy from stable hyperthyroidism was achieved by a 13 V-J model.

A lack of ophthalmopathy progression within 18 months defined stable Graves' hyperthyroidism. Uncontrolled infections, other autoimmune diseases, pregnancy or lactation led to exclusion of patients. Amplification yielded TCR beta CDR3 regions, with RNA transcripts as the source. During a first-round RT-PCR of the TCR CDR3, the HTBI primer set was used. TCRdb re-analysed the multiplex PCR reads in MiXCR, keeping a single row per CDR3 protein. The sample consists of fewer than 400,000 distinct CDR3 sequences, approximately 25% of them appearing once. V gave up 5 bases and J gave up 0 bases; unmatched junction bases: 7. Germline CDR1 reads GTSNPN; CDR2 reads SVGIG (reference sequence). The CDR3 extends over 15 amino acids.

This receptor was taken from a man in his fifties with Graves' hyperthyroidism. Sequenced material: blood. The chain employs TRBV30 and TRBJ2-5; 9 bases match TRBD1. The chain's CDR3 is CAWGQGLRNQETQYF. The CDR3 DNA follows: TGTGCCTGGGGACAGGGGCTGCGTAACCAAGAGACCCAGTACTTC.